This T cell receptor (beta chain) was sequenced during a study of shared clonotypes between healthy human individuals. Naive CD8 cells lacked CD45RO and underwent positive selection for CCR7, leaving out terminally differentiated effector memory CD45RA+ cells. A note on this clone: Its antigen is unidentified.

Whole-study results and caveats: Clonotype sharing across a handful of donors was observed for about 5.2% of naive CD4 clonotypes.

V was trimmed by 6 bases and J by 8 bases, leaving 16 bases between them. From germline, CDR1 is MNHNY and CDR2 SVGAGI (reference sequence). The CDR3 covers 14 residues. Original processing notes: Junction-only immunoSEQ data arrived without quality scores, meaning filtering differed. Using immunoSEQ multiplex PCR, the repertoire was profiled, and TCRdb retains in-frame clones only, with some absent. The V and J calls and clone size were taken over from that table, and D and trimming were inferred from the DNA. The data contain 550,000 to 750,000 clones, about 90% of them seen just once; the ten biggest clones take up 20% to 25%.

The specimen sequenced was naive CD8+ T cells sorted from blood. The TCR was taken from a man aged 30 to 39 in good health. The chain uses TRBV6-6 and TRBJ1-4; D uncertain. The CDR3, as DNA: TGTGCCAGCAGAACATGGGAACAGACAGAAAAACTGTTTTTT. As protein: CASRTWEQTEKLFF.